Listed below are T cell receptor beta chains from one sample, sequenced in a study of T cells after yellow fever vaccination. A single record per CDR3 protein comes from TCRdb applying MiXCR to the 5' RACE reads. The sample shows 300,000 or so distinct CDR3 sequences, around 6.8% of them seen only once. The material sequenced was PBMCs, taken roughly 46 days after the first yellow fever vaccination. The receptor set was obtained from a man younger than 35 who received the YFV17D yellow fever vaccine. CDR3s include the opening cysteine and the closing phenylalanine or tryptophan. Each record gives: clone size, D gene, V gene, J gene, CDR3 DNA, CDR3 protein. The D gene is left open where the match is weak. Clone size is given for some rows only: seen once, a few or many times, or a class if the clone is expanded.

>few|TRBD1|TRBV7-6|TRBJ2-6
TGTGCCAGCAGCGCTATAGGACAGGGGGCGGTTGCTGGGGCCAACGTCCTGACTTTC
CASSAIGQGAVAGANVLTF
>many|TRBD2|TRBV3-1|TRBJ2-1
TGTGCCAGCAGCCAAGATAAAGCTAGCGGGGGAAATGAGCAGTTCTTC
CASSQDKASGGNEQFF
>few|TRBD2|TRBV7-9|TRBJ2-2
TGTGCCAGCAGCCGACTAGCGGGGGGGCGCAACACCGGGGAGCTGTTTTTT
CASSRLAGGRNTGELFF
>few|TRBD1|TRBV4-1|TRBJ2-3
TGCGCCAGCAGCCAAGGTCGAGGGGGCGGCCCTACAGATACGCAGTATTTT
CASSQGRGGGPTDTQYF
>many|-|TRBV12-3/TRBV12-4|TRBJ1-2
TGTGCCAGCAGCCCCGGGAGCCCCCGTAGGGGCTACACCTTC
CASSPGSPRRGYTF
>-|TRBD1|TRBV3-1|TRBJ2-7
TGTGCCAGCAGCCAAATAACCTGGGACAGGGTCTCCTACGAGCAGTACTTC
CASSQITWDRVSYEQYF
>many|-|TRBV7-9|TRBJ2-4
TGTGCCAGCAGCTTAGGGGGGGGCGAAAACATTCAGTACTTC
CASSLGGGENIQYF
>few|-|TRBV6-5|TRBJ2-5
TGTGCCAGCAGTTACTCATTCGGGCAGACCCAGTACTTC
CASSYSFGQTQYF
>many|TRBD2|TRBV5-5|TRBJ2-2
TGTGCCAGCAGCTTACTAGCGATGAACACCGGGGAGCTGTTTTTT
CASSLLAMNTGELFF
>many|-|TRBV5-1|TRBJ1-1
TGCGCCAGCAGCTTGGCCGGGGGGGGCACTGAAGCTTTCTTT
CASSLAGGGTEAFF
>many|-|TRBV7-9|TRBJ1-1
TGTGCCAGCAGCCCTGGGAGGGGGGGGAACACTGAAGCTTTCTTT
CASSPGRGGNTEAFF
>few|-|TRBV10-2|TRBJ2-6
TGCGCCAGCAGTATCAGGGCTTTCTCTGGGGCCAACGTCCTGACTTTC
CASSIRAFSGANVLTF
>few|TRBD1|TRBV3-1|TRBJ1-2
TGTGCCAGCAGCGCAAGATCCCCGGGACAGGGGGCAAGGGGCTACACCTTC
CASSARSPGQGARGYTF
>-|-|TRBV7-9|TRBJ1-2
TGTGCCAGCAGCCATCCCCGAGGAGACTATGGCTACACCTTC
CASSHPRGDYGYTF
>few|-|TRBV15|TRBJ2-5
TGTGCCACCAGCAGAGATCTCGCGAACGGAGAGACCCAGTACTTC
CATSRDLANGETQYF
>few|-|TRBV6-1|TRBJ2-7
TGTGCCAGCAGTGCGACCCTAGAATACGAGCAGTACTTC
CASSATLEYEQYF
>many|-|TRBV20-1|TRBJ2-3
TGCAGTGCTAGAGAGGCGGACGGGGGGCCTACCCTTATCACAGATACGCAGTATTTT
CSAREADGGPTLITDTQYF
>many|TRBD2|TRBV7-8|TRBJ2-4
TGTGCCAGCAGCTTCGTACTAGCGGGGGGAGCCAAAAACATTCAGTACTTC
CASSFVLAGGAKNIQYF
>few|-|TRBV6-6|TRBJ1-1
TGTGCCAGCAGCCCCGCGACAGGAGAAGCTTTCTTT
CASSPATGEAFF
>-|TRBD1|TRBV20-1|TRBJ1-1
TGCGGGCTGAAGGGACAGGCGAACACTGAAGCTTTCTTT
CGLKGQANTEAFF
>-|-|TRBV28|TRBJ1-4
TGTGCCAGCAGTTCAAATGAAAAACTGTTTTTT
CASSSNEKLFF
>-|TRBD2|TRBV20-1|TRBJ2-1
TGCAGTGCCTTGACTAGCGGGGGGTACGATGAGCAGTTCTTC
CSALTSGGYDEQFF
>few|TRBD1|TRBV10-3|TRBJ1-5
TGTGCCATCAGTGAGCTCCCGGCAGGGGGACAGCCCCAGCATTTT
CAISELPAGGQPQHF
>few|-|TRBV7-2|TRBJ1-2
TGTGCCGGCGGAGGTTCAGGGTGGAACTATGGCTACACCTTC
CAGGGSGWNYGYTF
>-|-|TRBV6-1|TRBJ1-1
TGTGCCAGCAGTGGGGGGGTGATAATGAACACTGAAGCTTTCTTT
CASSGGVIMNTEAFF
>many|-|TRBV6-2/TRBV6-3|TRBJ2-5
TGTGCCAGCAGTTACGGGGGGCACGTCACGGAGACCCAGTACTTC
CASSYGGHVTETQYF
>-|TRBD2|TRBV5-4|TRBJ2-3
TGTGCCAGCAGCTGGGGGGGACTAGGAAATCCCTTAGATACGCAGTATTTT
CASSWGGLGNPLDTQYF
>few|TRBD2|TRBV4-2|TRBJ2-5
TGTGCCAGCAGCCAAGATGGTTCCCTAGCGGGGGGAGAGACCCAGTACTTC
CASSQDGSLAGGETQYF
>few|-|TRBV9|TRBJ1-1
TGTGCCAGCAGCGTAGTAAGGGCCACTGAAGCTTTCTTT
CASSVVRATEAFF
>many|TRBD1|TRBV29-1|TRBJ2-5
TGCAGCGTTGTAGGTACAGGGGATGAGACCCAGTACTTC
CSVVGTGDETQYF
>-|TRBD1|TRBV20-1|TRBJ1-2
TGCAGTGCCAGGGGGGACAGCAAATTCTATGGCTACACCTTC
CSARGDSKFYGYTF
>-|-|TRBV9|TRBJ2-3
TGTGCCAGCAGCGTAGGGGCATCAGCGGCAGATACGCAGTATTTT
CASSVGASAADTQYF
>few|TRBD1|TRBV6-1|TRBJ1-2
TGTGCCAGCAGCCCGACAGGGCCTAACTATGGCTACACCTTC
CASSPTGPNYGYTF
>few|TRBD1|TRBV6-5|TRBJ1-1
TGTGCCAGCAGTTACTTATCCGGGACAGGGGGCACTGAAGCTTTCTTT
CASSYLSGTGGTEAFF
>-|-|TRBV7-2|TRBJ2-3
TGTGCCAGCAGCCCCGGACCGGCTGATACGCAGTATTTT
CASSPGPADTQYF
>-|-|TRBV29-1|TRBJ2-3
TGCAGTGCTCGGGACTCGGACACAGATACGCAGTATTTT
CSARDSDTDTQYF
>few|TRBD2|TRBV6-5|TRBJ2-3
TGTGCCAGCAGTTCATGGGCGGCGGGGGGGTTCAAAGATACGCAGTATTTT
CASSSWAAGGFKDTQYF
>-|-|TRBV20-1|TRBJ2-4
TGCAGTGCTAGTCGGCGGGTTAGGGCCAAAAACATTCAGTACTTC
CSASRRVRAKNIQYF
>few|-|TRBV15|TRBJ1-2
TGTGCCACCAGCAGAGATAGGGGTGACTATGGCTACACCTTC
CATSRDRGDYGYTF
>many|TRBD2|TRBV7-3|TRBJ2-1
TGTGCCAGCAGCAGTGGACTAGCGGGGGGTAATGAGCAGTTCTTC
CASSSGLAGGNEQFF